This TCR beta chain stems from a study of lymphopenia after photon versus proton radiotherapy. Study results and caveats: Oligoclonal CD8+ Temra expansion after nadir drove photon patients' diversity drop. Photon-treated patients lost naive T cells and TCR diversity; proton-treated stayed stable.

With respect to this clone: The antigen is unknown.

The germline V gene has CDR1 SNHLY and CDR2 FYNNEI. The length of the CDR3 is 14 residues. The junction had 10 bases not matched to a gene; V was cut back by 8 bases and J by 7 bases. Generated by immunoSEQ multiplex PCR, the TCRdb table keeps only in-frame clones and is missing some. The table lists 50,000 or so clones, roughly 90% of them singletons. The sample here was peripheral blood, taken from a patient treated with photon-based radiotherapy. J is TRBJ1-5 and V is TRBV2; 8 bases match TRBD1. The TCR originated in a woman in her thirties or forties with cholangiocarcinoma. The CDR3 nucleotides are TGTGCCAGCGGCGCGGAGACAGGGGCCCAGCCCCAGCATTTT. Its translation: CASGAETGAQPQHF.